This record covers a single T cell receptor (beta chain). The entry originates in a study of blood T cell repertoires in COVID-19. Study details: COVID-19 samples collected from the United States, Italy and Spain covered acute and convalescent phases. PBMCs, B-cell-depleted T cells, or T cells provided the cDNA or gDNA that made up the material.

Trimming left V 3 bases short and J 5 bases short, with 18 bases between. From germline, CDR1 is SGHTS and CDR2 YDEGEE. CDR3 length: 16 residues. Enrolled through a virtual design, the participants were between roughly 18 and 90 years of age and came from about two dozen US areas. Cohort 3 recovery required two negative PCRs, clearance, or symptom resolution. This table comes from immunoSEQ multiplex PCR, and its TCRdb copy is limited to in-frame clones, with some not included. This sample has under 300,000 clones, with 80% to 90% found just once. The specimen sequenced was PBMCs or T cells enriched from blood (not recorded which). This chain uses TRBV5-8 with TRBJ2-1; TRBD2 is a possible D gene (6 bases). The clonotype comes from a woman under 30 who had recovered from COVID-19. The CDR3 nucleotides are TGTGCCAGCAGCTCGTCCCCTGGGCGGGGAGACAATGAGCAGTTCTTC. Protein sequence: CASSSSPGRGDNEQFF.